Listed here are 15 T cell receptor beta chains from one sample, sequenced in a study of early T cells in non-severe SARS-CoV-2 infection. Each CDR3 protein gets one entry after TCRdb re-called the 5' RACE reads with MiXCR. The sample yields tens of thousands of distinct CDR3 sequences, about a tenth seen once. The material was whole blood, obtained at baseline. These TCRs come from an adult who was a healthcare worker with PCR-confirmed SARS-CoV-2 infection or an uninfected control (not recorded which).

The chain's CDR3 is CASSVRTSEITTQYEQYF. CDR3 coding DNA: TGCGCCAGCAGCGTGAGGACTAGCGAAATAACCACGCAGTACGAGCAGTACTTC. This chain joins TRBV5-1 and TRBJ2-7; 9 bases line up with TRBD2. The CDR3 sequence is 18 residues long. The germline gives CDR1 SGHRS, CDR2 YFSETQ. V trimming: 4 bases; J trimming: 4 bases; junction bases outside the gene matches: 18.

This chain uses TRBV29-1 with TRBJ2-5; 9 nucleotides match TRBD1. The CDR3 spans 17 residues. Unmatched junction bases numbered 17, after V lost 4 bases and J lost 5 bases. Germline CDR1 is SQVTM and CDR2 is ANQGSEA. The CDR3 DNA is TGCAGCGTTGTAGGTGACAGGGGGTTCCTGGGCGCGGAGACCCAGTACTTC. Translation gives CSVVGDRGFLGAETQYF.

This clonotype occurred many times. The rearrangement links TRBV28 to TRBJ2-7; the match to TRBD1 covers 8 bases. CDR1 is MDHEN and CDR2 is SYDVKM in the germline V gene. This CDR3 is built from 14 residues. The V gene end was trimmed by 3 bases and the J gene end by 3 bases; junction bases not matched to a gene: 4. CDR3 loop: CASSFGTGSYEQYF. CDR3 sequence (DNA): TGTGCCAGCAGTTTTGGGACAGGAAGCTACGAGCAGTACTTC.

CDR3 sequence reads: CSVEVAGKYEQYF. The DNA for the CDR3 is TGCAGCGTTGAAGTTGCAGGGAAATACGAGCAGTACTTC. The rearrangement uses TRBV29-1 and TRBJ2-7, with D tentatively TRBD1 (5 bases). V was trimmed by 1 base and J by 4 bases, leaving 11 bases between them. This CDR3 contains 13 residues. Germline lookup yields CDR1 SQVTM and CDR2 ANQGSEA.

The chain uses TRBV3-1 and TRBJ1-3; 8 bases map to TRBD1. The germline V gene has CDR1 LGHDT and CDR2 YNNKEL (reference sequence). V was pared by 1 base and J by 3 bases, with 2 bases of the junction left unmatched. This CDR3 region has 15 residues. CDR3: CASSQGQGLGNTIYF. In DNA, the CDR3 is TGTGCCAGCAGCCAAGGACAGGGGCTTGGAAACACCATATATTTT.

The V gene is TRBV11-2, the J gene TRBJ2-5; the D call may be TRBD1 or TRBD2 (6 bases each). The CDR3 totals 15 residues. With 4 bases removed from V and 4 bases from J, the gap between germline ends came to 16 bases. Germline V gene data show CDR1 as SGHAT and CDR2 as FQNNGV. The CDR3 DNA reads as TGTGCCAGCAGCTCCAACCGGGGGCGCGGAGAGACCCAGTACTTC. This gives the protein CASSSNRGRGETQYF.

This clonotype was picked up a small number of times. The rearrangement joins TRBV12-5 to TRBJ2-1, with a weak D call TRBD2 (6 bases). Trimming took off 8 bases at V and 3 bases at J, with 20 bases between the two ends. CDR1 is LGHNT and CDR2 is FRNRAP in the germline V gene. CDR3 length: 16 amino acids. The CDR3: CASTLNRDSVYNEQFF. Here the CDR3 DNA reads TGTGCTAGTACCCTCAACCGGGACTCAGTCTACAATGAGCAGTTCTTC.

This clonotype was counted ten times or more. The genes are TRBV6-6 and TRBJ2-7; 7 bases agree with TRBD2. Germline trimming cut 6 bases from V and 4 bases from J; bases unmatched to any gene: 9. The germline V gene has CDR1 MNHNY and CDR2 SVGAGI (reference sequence). The CDR3 is 14 amino acids. The CDR3 reads CASSPGGSVYEQYF. Here the CDR3 DNA reads TGTGCCAGCAGCCCCGGCGGGAGTGTGTACGAGCAGTACTTC.

This clonotype was seen a handful of times. The V and J genes are TRBV28 and TRBJ2-7, with D tentatively TRBD1 or TRBD2 (6 bases each). V lost 8 bases to trimming and J lost 2 bases, with 16 bases between them. The V gene's germline CDR1 is MDHEN and CDR2 SYDVKM. CDR3 length equals 14 residues. The CDR3 region has the DNA TGTGCCAGCCGACCCCGGGGGCGAACCTACGAGCAGTACTTC. Translated, it gives CASRPRGRTYEQYF. The variable domain in full, completed from reference TRBV28 and TRBJ2-7, reads DVKVTQSSRYLVKRTGEKVFLECVQDMDHENMFWYRQDPGLGLRLIYFSYDVKMKEKGDIPEGYSVSREKKERFSLILESASTNQTSMYLCASRPRGRTYEQYFGPGTRLTVT.

Within the sample, this clonotype is medium-sized. DNA for the CDR3: TGTGCCAGCAGTTTATACCCCGGGGTAGCCGAGACCCAGTACTTC. It encodes CASSLYPGVAETQYF. The chain is built from TRBV27 and TRBJ2-5; D may be TRBD2 (5 bases). The V gene's germline CDR1 is MNHEY and CDR2 SMNVEV (reference sequence). The V and J ends lost 1 base and 5 bases respectively, with 14 bases between them. The CDR3 sequence is 15 residues long.

This clonotype was found many times. V and J are TRBV7-6 and TRBJ1-2; tentatively, D is TRBD1 (6 bases). CDR3 length: 14 residues. The germline V gene encodes CDR1 SGHVS and CDR2 FNYEAQ. V was pared by 2 bases and J by 7 bases, with 14 bases between. In DNA form, the CDR3 reads TGTGCCAGCAGCTTAATCTCCGGGGGCACTGGCTACACCTTC. Protein sequence: CASSLISGGTGYTF.

The rearrangement links TRBV20-1 to TRBJ1-1, with a possible D match to TRBD1 (6 bases). V dropped 6 bases and J dropped 7 bases, with 9 bases sitting between them. The CDR3 totals 10 residues. Germline values: CDR1 DFQATT, CDR2 SNEGSKA (reference sequence). As DNA, the CDR3 is TGCAGTGCCAACAGGGTTGAAGCTTTCTTT. It specifies CSANRVEAFF.

This clonotype was recorded many times. The chain carries TRBV30 and TRBJ1-4; 7 bases match TRBD1. J gave up 8 bases and V 7 bases, and 7 bases lay outside the gene matches. The CDR3 is 12 residues long. CDR1 and CDR2 (germline): GTSNPN, SVGIG (reference sequence). CDR3 DNA sequence: TGTGCCTCCCGACAGGGTGGCGAAAAACTGTTTTTT. Protein product: CASRQGGEKLFF.

The chain links TRBV5-1 to TRBJ1-1, with TRBD1 as a possible D gene (5 bases). V was shortened by 2 bases and J by 0 bases, with 8 bases between the two germline ends. The length of the CDR3 is 14 residues. Germline V gene sequence: CDR1 SGHRS, CDR2 YFSETQ. The DNA for the CDR3 is TGCGCCAGCAGCTTTAAGGACATGAACACTGAAGCTTTCTTT. Translated, it gives CASSFKDMNTEAFF.

This clonotype has more than one count but fewer than ten. This rearrangement joins TRBV20-1 to TRBJ1-1, with TRBD1 matching 8 bases. Trimming took 6 bases from V and 4 from J; bases not matched to a gene: 10. CDR3 length equals 14 residues. The germline CDR1 and CDR2 sequences are DFQATT and SNEGSKA (reference sequence). The CDR3 DNA follows: TGCAGTGCCCCCGACGACAGGGGTCGCACTGAAGCTTTCTTT. Protein product: CSAPDDRGRTEAFF.